This passage covers 21 T cell receptor beta chains from one sample sequenced in a study of T-cell memory formation after mild COVID-19 listed by TCRdb under 2021. The library was built by means of 5' RACE. TCRdb shows the sequencer as Illumina NovaSeq 6000. TCRdb cleaned the public reads at Q25 with fastp, built clones with MiXCR and kept in-frame beta chains. Each CDR3 protein appears once, grouped with its most common genes and DNA. This sample holds under 250,000 distinct CDR3 sequences; approximately 9% were observed only once. The ten most abundant clones make up 20% to 25% of the sample. The sample taken for sequencing was PBMCs or a T cell subset sorted from them (not recorded which). The receptors stem from a man aged 18 to 30 who had mild COVID-19 (a few samples of this study predate the infection). The sample titles of this study are shuffled in the database, so cell type and time point are left out; the donor was told from shared clones.

V usage is TRBV18 and J usage is TRBJ2-1; 7 bases line up with TRBD2. This CDR3 contains 13 residues. Germline trimming cut 3 bases from V and 10 bases from J; bases unmatched to any gene: 6. The V gene's germline CDR1 is KGHSH and CDR2 LQKENI. As DNA, the CDR3 is TGTGCCAGCTCACCTATGACTAGCCGGGAGCAGTTCTTC. Translating gives CASSPMTSREQFF.

This clonotype was counted ten times or more. The rearrangement uses TRBV12-3 or TRBV12-4 and TRBJ2-7; 7 nucleotides line up with TRBD2. This CDR3 has 14 amino acids. V was pared by 3 bases and J by 1 base, with 3 bases of the junction left unmatched. The CDR3 DNA is TGTGCCAGCAGTTTTACTAGCGCGTCCTACGAGCAGTACTTC. It translates to CASSFTSASYEQYF.

Only a few counts were recorded for this clonotype. The J gene is TRBJ1-4, the V gene TRBV10-3; perhaps TRBD1 as D (5 bases). The CDR3 contains 15 residues. Trimming removed 0 bases at V and 3 bases at J, with 8 bases between. Per the germline V gene, CDR1 is ENHRY and CDR2 is SYGVKD. The CDR3 spells CAISESGTSNEKLFF. CDR3 nucleotide sequence: TGTGCCATCAGTGAGTCAGGGACTTCTAATGAAAAACTGTTTTTT.

V gene TRBV7-3 combines with J gene TRBJ2-3, with D perhaps given as TRBD1 or TRBD2 (6 bases each). Per germline, CDR1 SGHTA and CDR2 FQGTGA. The CDR3 spans 15 residues. V lost 2 bases to trimming and J lost 2 bases, with 11 bases between them. CDR3 nucleotide sequence: TGTGCCAGCAGCTTATCGGGGGCCCTCACAGATACGCAGTATTTT. The encoded protein is CASSLSGALTDTQYF. Combining the CDR3 with reference TRBV7-3 and TRBJ2-3 gives the whole variable domain GAGVSQTPSNKVTEKGKYVELRCDPISGHTALYWYRQSLGQGPEFLIYFQGTGAADDSGLPNDRFFAVRPEGSVSTLKIQRTERGDSAVYLCASSLSGALTDTQYFGPGTRLTVL.

This clonotype was seen many times. This rearrangement joins TRBV5-1 to TRBJ2-5; 13 nucleotides align to TRBD2. J was trimmed by 3 bases and V by 4 bases; bases with no gene match: 6. Germline CDR1 reads SGHRS; CDR2 reads YFSETQ. The CDR3 has 16 residues. The CDR3 DNA is TGCGCCAGCAGCCGGACTAGCGGGGGCAGGGAAGAGACCCAGTACTTC. Amino acids: CASSRTSGGREETQYF.

This clonotype was counted a few times. This sequence joins TRBV5-1 and TRBJ2-1; D unresolved. The CDR3 length is 13 residues. With 4 bases removed from V and 8 bases from J, the gap between germline ends came to 13 bases. Germline V gene sequence: CDR1 SGHRS, CDR2 YFSETQ. This CDR3 reads CASSQWSPDEQFF. The CDR3 DNA reads as TGCGCCAGCAGCCAGTGGAGTCCGGATGAGCAGTTCTTC.

The V and J genes are TRBV6-5 and TRBJ1-5; 7 bases fit TRBD1. Germline V CDR1 and CDR2: MNHEY, SVGAGI. V was clipped by 10 bases and J by 5 bases; unmatched bases: 8. CDR3 size: 13 residues. The CDR3 loop reads CATGGQVDQPQHF. Written as DNA, the CDR3 is TGTGCCACAGGGGGGCAGGTAGATCAGCCCCAGCATTTT.

This clonotype was seen a few times. The chain recombines TRBV9 with TRBJ2-3, with TRBD2 identical over 8 bases. The junction had 2 bases not matched to a gene; V was cut back by 2 bases and J by 3 bases. This CDR3 has 14 residues. Germline lookup yields CDR1 SGDLS and CDR2 YYNGEE. This chain's CDR3 is CASSVRGGTDTQYF. The DNA of the CDR3 is TGTGCCAGCAGCGTCCGGGGGGGGACAGATACGCAGTATTTT.

A remark on this clonotype: A read error may explain this, as a much larger clone is one base away. V gene TRBV4-3 combines with J gene TRBJ1-5; D gene unclear. Trimming cost V 3 bases and J 5 bases, with 8 bases left between them. This CDR3 has 13 residues. Germline V CDR1 and CDR2: LGHNA, YSLEER. In nucleotides, the CDR3 is TGCGCCAGCAGCCAGGGAAGGGATCAGCCCCAGCATTTT. It is translated as CASSQGRDQPQHF.

The sample holds many counts of this clonotype. The CDR3 nucleotides read TGTGCCAGCAGCTTAACGGGATCTAGCACAGATACGCAGTATTTT. Translated, it gives CASSLTGSSTDTQYF. The chain recombines TRBV7-9 with TRBJ2-3; possibly TRBD2 for D (5 bases). This CDR3 comprises 15 residues. Germline V lookup: CDR1 SEHNR, CDR2 FQNEAQ (reference sequence). V was pared by 2 bases and J by 0 bases, with 9 bases between.

This clonotype was found a few times. The chain has TRBV20-1 and TRBJ2-3, with no clear D. This CDR3 comprises 12 residues. Trimming stripped 3 bases from V and 4 bases from J, with 8 bases between. CDR1 is DFQATT, CDR2 SNEGSKA, per germline (reference sequence). CDR3 nucleotide sequence: TGCAGTGCTAGCCCTTGGTCAGATACGCAGTATTTT. Encoded protein: CSASPWSDTQYF.

This clonotype was seen a handful of times. V is TRBV4-3 and J is TRBJ2-7; D is unresolved. There are 14 residues in the CDR3. CDR1 LGHNA and CDR2 YSLEER come from the germline V gene. Deletions cut 0 bases from V and 4 bases from J, with 10 bases between. The CDR3 DNA reads TGCGCCAGCAGCCAAGACGTCAGCAGTTACGAGCAGTACTTC. Translated: CASSQDVSSYEQYF.

In its sample, this clonotype was seen a few times. This chain joins TRBV4-2 and TRBJ2-2, with D hard to call. This CDR3 contains 14 residues. Trimming removed 4 bases at V and 7 bases at J, with 13 bases between. Germline lookup yields CDR1 LGHNA and CDR2 YNFKEQ. The CDR3 loop reads CASSLEKGIGELFF. For the CDR3, the DNA is TGTGCCAGCAGCCTGGAAAAGGGTATCGGGGAGCTGTTTTTT.

The chain's CDR3 is CASSLTPAGLARNEKLFF. DNA for the CDR3: TGTGCCAGCAGCTTAACCCCGGCAGGGCTCGCACGGAATGAAAAACTGTTTTTT. V gene TRBV7-2 combines with J gene TRBJ1-4, with a weak D call TRBD1 (5 bases). Deletions cut 2 bases from V and 5 bases from J, with 21 bases between. The CDR3 totals 18 residues. CDR1 is SGHTA, CDR2 FQGNSA, per germline.

The rearrangement joins TRBV6-5 to TRBJ2-7; no firm D call. Trimming shortened V by 2 bases and J by 4 bases, and 9 bases separated the two germline ends. Germline V gene sequence: CDR1 MNHEY, CDR2 SVGAGI. The CDR3 sequence is 13 residues long. CDR3 sequence (DNA): TGTGCCAGCAGTTACGGTCCGCGGTACGAGCAGTACGTC. Protein: CASSYGPRYEQYV.

This clonotype was seen at least ten times. The DNA for the CDR3 is TGCAGTGCTAGAGGTCAGACAAATTCACCCCTCCACTTT. Protein sequence: CSARGQTNSPLHF. The chain combines TRBV20-1 with TRBJ1-6; D is uncertain. From germline, CDR1 is DFQATT and CDR2 SNEGSKA (reference sequence). The length of the CDR3 is 13 residues. Deletions cut 1 base from V and 7 bases from J, with 8 bases between.

The V and J genes are TRBV20-1 and TRBJ2-7, with D possibly being TRBD1 or TRBD2 (5 bases each). The length of the CDR3 is 14 residues. Germline V CDR1 and CDR2: DFQATT, SNEGSKA (reference sequence). Here the CDR3 DNA reads TGCAGCGTAGCCACGGGGCAGGGAGCCTACGAGCAGTACGTC. As protein: CSVATGQGAYEQYV.

This clonotype turned up a few times. The V and J genes are TRBV4-3 and TRBJ2-2, with 8 bases that match TRBD2. V gave up 4 bases and J gave up 3 bases; unmatched junction bases: 7. The germline V gene has CDR1 LGHNA and CDR2 YSLEER. The CDR3 extends over 16 amino acids. The CDR3 bases are TGCGCCAGCAGCCTCCGGGGACTAGGTGACACCGGGGAGCTGTTTTTT. It translates to CASSLRGLGDTGELFF.

This clonotype was detected a few times. The chain carries TRBV4-3 and TRBJ1-1; D remains unclear. CDR1 and CDR2 from the germline V gene are LGHNA and YSLEER. The V gene lost 5 bases and the J gene lost 5 bases, with 15 bases spanning the gap. CDR3 size: 14 residues. CDR3 amino acids: CASSDLSFGTEAFF. The DNA for the CDR3 is TGCGCCAGCAGCGATCTGAGCTTTGGGACTGAAGCTTTCTTT.

Only a few counts were recorded for this clonotype. The rearrangement links TRBV29-1 to TRBJ1-5; D may be TRBD1 (6 bases). Trimming took off 6 bases at V and 8 bases at J, with 14 bases between the two ends. Germline V gene lookup returns CDR1 SQVTM and CDR2 ANQGSEA. The CDR3 runs to 12 residues. CDR3 sequence reads: CSVGPPGEPQHF. DNA for the CDR3: TGCAGCGTAGGACCCCCAGGGGAGCCCCAGCATTTT. Complete variable domain (other parts from reference TRBV29-1 and TRBJ1-5): SAVISQKPSRDICQRGTSLTIQCQVDSQVTMMFWYRQQPGQSLTLIATANQGSEATYESGFVIDKFPISRPNLTFSTLTVSNMSPEDSSIYLCSVGPPGEPQHFGDGTRLSIL.

This clonotype was observed many times. This rearrangement joins TRBV24-1 to TRBJ2-5, with 9 nucleotides matching TRBD2. The germline gives CDR1 KGHDR, CDR2 SFDVKD. The CDR3 sequence is 14 residues long. Trimming removed 5 bases from V and 4 bases from J; junction bases left unmatched: 4. CDR3 nucleotides: TGTGCCACCAGTGCGGCTAGCGGGGCAGAGACCCAGTACTTC. This gives the protein CATSAASGAETQYF.